This is a list of T cell receptor beta chains from one sample in a study of T cells in Graves' hyperthyroidism and ophthalmopathy. In TCRdb, the multiplex PCR reads were re-called with MiXCR into one record per CDR3 protein. Of 600,000 to 800,000 distinct CDR3 sequences listed, 35% are singletons. The sequenced sample consisted of blood. The source is a woman in her 40s with Graves' hyperthyroidism. Each CDR3 is given with its conserved first and last residue. The D gene is left open where the match is weak. Clone size is not always given. Where it is, it says once, few, many or a class for expanded clones.

cdr3_nt,cdr3_aa,d_call,v_call,j_call,clone_size
TGTGCCAGCAGCTTGCAGACTGGTCAAGCTTTCTTT,CASSLQTGQAFF,-,TRBV5-6,TRBJ1-1,-
TGTGCCACCAGCAGGGGGGACAGGGTTGGAAATCAGCCCCAGCATTTT,CATSRGDRVGNQPQHF,TRBD1,TRBV15,TRBJ1-5,many
TGTGCCAGCGCTTCAGGGGATACGCAGTATTTT,CASASGDTQYF,-,TRBV7-2,TRBJ2-3,-
TGTGCCAGCAGCGTAGTGGCGGGGGGGAACACTGAAGCTTTCTTT,CASSVVAGGNTEAFF,-,TRBV9,TRBJ1-1,many
TGTGCCAGCAGTCAGGGGGCATATCAGCCCCAGCATTTT,CASSQGAYQPQHF,TRBD1,TRBV6-6,TRBJ1-5,many
TGCAGTGCTCCTCGGGACTACCAAGAGACCCAGTACTTC,CSAPRDYQETQYF,-,TRBV20-1,TRBJ2-5,many
TGTGCCAGCAGCTTAGCGAGGACAGGGAACGGCTACACCTTC,CASSLARTGNGYTF,TRBD1,TRBV7-2,TRBJ1-2,few
TGTGCCAGCAGGCAACCGATTGGGTACGAGCAGTACTTC,CASRQPIGYEQYF,-,TRBV6-5,TRBJ2-7,many
TGTGCCAGTACTGCTCGACGGGCCTCGACTTCACCCCTCCACTTT,CASTARRASTSPLHF,-,TRBV19,TRBJ1-6,many
TGTGCCATCAGTTACCCCGAGGGGGGGTCAAACAAGTACGAGCAGTACTTC,CAISYPEGGSNKYEQYF,-,TRBV10-3,TRBJ2-7,once
TGCGCCAGCAGTGTGTCAGGGGATGGCTACACCTTC,CASSVSGDGYTF,-,TRBV10-2,TRBJ1-2,many
TGTGCCAGCAGTGAATCCAGGGGGGACTATGGCTACACCTTC,CASSESRGDYGYTF,TRBD1,TRBV25-1,TRBJ1-2,-
TGTGCCAGCAGTTTAGGAGGCGGAACACATAATTCACCCCTCCACTTT,CASSLGGGTHNSPLHF,-,TRBV12-3/TRBV12-4,TRBJ1-6,few
TGCAGCGTTGTCTTGTCGGGGTTGGCCTACGAGCAGTACTTC,CSVVLSGLAYEQYF,-,TRBV29-1,TRBJ2-7,-
TGTGCCAGCAGAATCGACAGCTCCTACGAGCAGTACTTC,CASRIDSSYEQYF,-,TRBV12-3/TRBV12-4,TRBJ2-7,few
TGTGCCAGCAGCTTAGCCGGGGGAAGCGGCGTAAGGGGGACTACCCTTCAAGAGACCCAGTACTTC,CASSLAGGSGVRGTTLQETQYF,-,TRBV7-2,TRBJ2-5,-
TGTGCCAGCAGCTTAGCGGGGACAGGGGGAAATTCACCCCTCCACTTT,CASSLAGTGGNSPLHF,TRBD1,TRBV7-8,TRBJ1-6,-
TGTGCCAGCAGTGGGGACAGGCCCCCTGAGTATGGCTACACCTTC,CASSGDRPPEYGYTF,TRBD1,TRBV5-8,TRBJ1-2,few
TGTGCCAGCGATACCAGCCCTCGGGGCGGCTACACCTTC,CASDTSPRGGYTF,-,TRBV28,TRBJ1-2,many
TGTGCCAGCAGCCCCCCGGGGCGCTACGAGCAGTACTTC,CASSPPGRYEQYF,-,TRBV7-2,TRBJ2-7,many
TGTGCCATCAGCCGGGACTTGAACACCGGGGAGCTGTTTTTT,CAISRDLNTGELFF,-,TRBV10-3,TRBJ2-2,many
TGTGCCAGCAGCCTGGTTGGCGTAGCGGGAGGAGAGACCCAGTACTTC,CASSLVGVAGGETQYF,TRBD2,TRBV14,TRBJ2-5,-
TGTGCCAGCAGCTCCCGCAGGGGGGGAACGAACACCGGGGAGCTGTTTTTT,CASSSRRGGTNTGELFF,-,TRBV11-2,TRBJ2-2,-
TGCGCCAGCAGCGCAAGAGGACAGAACACTGTAGCTTTCTTT,CASSARGQNTVAFF,-,TRBV10-2,TRBJ1-1,-
TGTGCCATCAGTGTGGATAACACAGGGGAGCTGTTTTTT,CAISVDNTGELFF,-,TRBV10-3,TRBJ2-2,-
TGCAGCGTTGTAGTAACTGAAGCTTTCTTT,CSVVVTEAFF,-,TRBV29-1,TRBJ1-1,many
TGTGCCAGCAGCTTAGTAGGGTCGACGACAGATACGCAGTATTTT,CASSLVGSTTDTQYF,-,TRBV7-2,TRBJ2-3,-
TGTGCCAGCAGCCCTGGGAGGGGAGAGACCCAGCATTTT,CASSPGRGETQHF,-,TRBV11-3,TRBJ1-5,-